This is a list of T cell receptor beta chains from one sample in a study of beta chain features in type 1 diabetes. The method was immunoSEQ multiplex PCR; TCRdb's version includes in-frame clones alone and lacks a portion of them. The table records about 350,000 clones, about 19% of them present only once. Sequenced input: naive CD4+ T cells from blood. The receptors shown here come from a woman aged 18 to 35 in good health. Both conserved end residues are part of each CDR3. A D gene is named only where the DNA matches it firmly. The size entry is marked missing in some rows and otherwise reads once, few, many or a size class.

>few|TRBV7-9|TRBD2|TRBJ2-3
TGTGCCAGCAGCAAAGCGGGGGGCCCCCCTCGGCAGTATTTT
CASSKAGGPPRQYF
>NA|TRBV5-1|TRBD1|TRBJ2-3
TGCGCCAGCAGCCGGGACAGTGGCACAGATACGCAGTATTTT
CASSRDSGTDTQYF
>NA|TRBV5-1|TRBD2|TRBJ2-1
TGCGCCAGCAGCTTAGCGGGAAGTGTCGGAAATGAGCAGTTCTTC
CASSLAGSVGNEQFF
>NA|TRBV5-1|NA|TRBJ2-7
TGCGCCAGCAGCTTTCGAAGCATGACTGCCTACGAGCAGTACTTC
CASSFRSMTAYEQYF
>NA|TRBV4-2|NA|TRBJ1-5
TGTGCCAGCAGCCAAGGCGGGTTCGAAGCGAATCAGCCCCAGCATTTT
CASSQGGFEANQPQHF
>NA|TRBV2|NA|TRBJ1-5
TGTGCCAGCAGTGAAGAGACGGGGGGTCAGCCCCAGCATTTT
CASSEETGGQPQHF
>few|TRBV5-5|NA|TRBJ2-6
TGTGCCAGCAGCCGAGACACCTCTGGGGCCAACGTCCTGACTTTC
CASSRDTSGANVLTF
>few|TRBV11-2|TRBD1|TRBJ1-5
TGTGCCAGCAGCTTAGTGGCAGGGGGTAATCAGCCCCAGCATTTT
CASSLVAGGNQPQHF
>NA|TRBV7-2|TRBD1|TRBJ2-4
TGTGCCAGCAGCTTAATACAGGGGAAAAACATTCAGTACTTC
CASSLIQGKNIQYF
>few|TRBV2|NA|TRBJ2-2
TGTGCCAGCAATAGACAGAACACCGGGGAGCTGTTTTTT
CASNRQNTGELFF
>few|TRBV9|TRBD2|TRBJ2-3
TGTGCCAGCAGCGTAAGGTCCACTAGCGCCACAGATACGCAGTATTTT
CASSVRSTSATDTQYF
>NA|TRBV30|TRBD1|TRBJ2-2
TGTGCCGGGGGAGCAGGGGGTAACACCGGGGAGCTGTTTTTT
CAGGAGGNTGELFF
>NA|TRBV30|NA|TRBJ2-3
TGTGCCTGGAGTGTCTCTAGCGCAGATACGCAGTATTTT
CAWSVSSADTQYF
>NA|TRBV14|TRBD1|TRBJ2-7
TGTGCCAGCAGCCAGGGACAGGGGGCCTACGAGCAGTACTTC
CASSQGQGAYEQYF
>NA|TRBV7-9|TRBD2|TRBJ2-3
TGTGCCAGCAGCTTAATGGCGGGAGGCAGCACAGATACGCAGTATTTT
CASSLMAGGSTDTQYF
>NA|TRBV19|TRBD1|TRBJ1-2
TGTGCCAGTTCCGGGACAGGGGGAATCTATGGCTACACCTTC
CASSGTGGIYGYTF
>few|TRBV30|NA|TRBJ2-1
TGTGCCTGGAACCGAGGGGGGGATTTTGAGCAGTTCTTC
CAWNRGGDFEQFF
>NA|TRBV14|NA|TRBJ2-5
TGTGCCAGCAGCCAAGGACTAGTGGTAGAGACCCAGTACTTC
CASSQGLVVETQYF
>few|TRBV30|TRBD1|TRBJ1-1
TGTGCCTGGGGGACAGGGCCGAACACTGAAGCTTTCTTT
CAWGTGPNTEAFF
>few|TRBV10-3|NA|TRBJ2-6
TGTGCCATCAGACAGGGTTTTGGGGCCAACGTCCTGACTTTC
CAIRQGFGANVLTF
>few|TRBV25-1|TRBD1|TRBJ1-1
TGTGCCAGCAGGGACAGGGGGGAAGCTTTCTTT
CASRDRGEAFF
>NA|TRBV5-1|NA|TRBJ2-1
TGCGCCAGCAGCGGGGCAGGGTCCTACAATGAGCAGTTCTTC
CASSGAGSYNEQFF
>NA|TRBV27|TRBD1|TRBJ1-2
TGTGCCAGCAGCCGACAGGGGTTTAACTATGGCTACACCTTC
CASSRQGFNYGYTF
>few|TRBV2|NA|TRBJ2-5
TGTGCCAGCAGTGGACAGGACCAAGAGACCCAGTACTTC
CASSGQDQETQYF
>once|TRBV19|NA|TRBJ1-5
TGTGCCAGTAGCTTATCGACAGCGAATCAGCCCCAGCATTTT
CASSLSTANQPQHF